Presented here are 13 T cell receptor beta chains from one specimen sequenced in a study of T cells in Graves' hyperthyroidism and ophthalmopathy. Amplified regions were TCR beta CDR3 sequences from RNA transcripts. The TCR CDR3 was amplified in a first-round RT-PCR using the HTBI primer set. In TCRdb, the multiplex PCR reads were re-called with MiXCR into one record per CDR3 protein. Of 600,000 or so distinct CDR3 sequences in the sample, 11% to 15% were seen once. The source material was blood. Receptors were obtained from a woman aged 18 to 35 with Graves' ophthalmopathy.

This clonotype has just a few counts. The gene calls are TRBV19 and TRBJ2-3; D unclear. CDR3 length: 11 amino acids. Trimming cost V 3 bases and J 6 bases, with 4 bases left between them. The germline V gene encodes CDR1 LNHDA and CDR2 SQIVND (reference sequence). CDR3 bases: TGTGCCAGTAGTATGGAGGATACGCAGTATTTT. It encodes CASSMEDTQYF.

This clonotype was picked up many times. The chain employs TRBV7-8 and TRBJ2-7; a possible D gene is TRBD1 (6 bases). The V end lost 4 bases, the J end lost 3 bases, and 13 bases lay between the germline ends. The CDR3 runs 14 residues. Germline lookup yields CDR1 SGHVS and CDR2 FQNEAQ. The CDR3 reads CASSSDRLDYEQYF. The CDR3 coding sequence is TGTGCCAGCAGCTCAGACAGGCTAGACTACGAGCAGTACTTC.

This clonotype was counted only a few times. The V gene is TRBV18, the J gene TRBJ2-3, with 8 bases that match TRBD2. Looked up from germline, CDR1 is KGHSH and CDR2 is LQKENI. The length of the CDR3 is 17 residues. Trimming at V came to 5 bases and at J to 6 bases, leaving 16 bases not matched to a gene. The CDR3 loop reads CASSSQPGLDVKDTQYF. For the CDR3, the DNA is TGTGCCAGCTCAAGCCAACCGGGACTAGATGTTAAGGATACGCAGTATTTT.

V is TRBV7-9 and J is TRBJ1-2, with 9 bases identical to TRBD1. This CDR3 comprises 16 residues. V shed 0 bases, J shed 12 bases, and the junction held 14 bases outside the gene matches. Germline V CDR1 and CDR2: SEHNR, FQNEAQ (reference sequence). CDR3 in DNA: TGTGCCAGCAGCTTAGCTCCGGGACAGGGAGCCCTCGGTGACACCTTC. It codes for CASSLAPGQGALGDTF.

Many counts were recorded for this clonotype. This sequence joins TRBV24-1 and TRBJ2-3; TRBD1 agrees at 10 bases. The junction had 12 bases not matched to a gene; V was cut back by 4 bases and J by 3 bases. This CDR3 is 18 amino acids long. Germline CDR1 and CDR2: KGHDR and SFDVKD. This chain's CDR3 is CATSDPGMTGGMTDTQYF. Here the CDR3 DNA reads TGTGCCACCAGTGACCCCGGTATGACAGGGGGCATGACAGATACGCAGTATTTT.

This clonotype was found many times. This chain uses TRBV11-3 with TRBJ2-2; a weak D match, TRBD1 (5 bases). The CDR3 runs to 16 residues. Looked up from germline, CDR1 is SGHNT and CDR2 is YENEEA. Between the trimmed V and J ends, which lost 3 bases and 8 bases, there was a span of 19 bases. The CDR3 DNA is TGTGCCAGCAGCTTCGGTGACAGTCTGAAGTTTGGGGAGCTGTTTTTT. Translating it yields CASSFGDSLKFGELFF.

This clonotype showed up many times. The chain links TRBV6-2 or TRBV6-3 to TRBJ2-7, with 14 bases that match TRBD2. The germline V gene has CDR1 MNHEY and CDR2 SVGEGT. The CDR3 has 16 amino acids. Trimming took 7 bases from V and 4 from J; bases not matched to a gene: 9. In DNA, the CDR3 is TGTGCCAGCACTAGCCGCGGACTAGCGGGAGGTTACGAGCAGTACTTC. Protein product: CASTSRGLAGGYEQYF.

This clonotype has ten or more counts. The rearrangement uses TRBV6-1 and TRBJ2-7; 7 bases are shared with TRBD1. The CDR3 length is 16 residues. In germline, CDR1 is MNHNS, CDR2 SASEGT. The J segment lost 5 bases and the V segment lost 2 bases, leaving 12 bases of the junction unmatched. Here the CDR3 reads CASSEIDRVHANEQYF. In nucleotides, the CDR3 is TGTGCCAGCAGTGAAATTGACAGGGTTCATGCGAACGAGCAGTACTTC.

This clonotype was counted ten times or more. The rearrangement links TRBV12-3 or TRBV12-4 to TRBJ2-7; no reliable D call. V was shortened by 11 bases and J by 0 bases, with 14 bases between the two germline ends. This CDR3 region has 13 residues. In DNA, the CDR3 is TGTGCCGTCATCGGCGGAGACTCCTACGAGCAGTACTTC. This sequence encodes CAVIGGDSYEQYF.

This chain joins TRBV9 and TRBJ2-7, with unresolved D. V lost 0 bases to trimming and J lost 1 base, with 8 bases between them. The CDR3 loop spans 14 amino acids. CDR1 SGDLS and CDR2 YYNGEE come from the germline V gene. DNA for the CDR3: TGTGCCAGCAGCGTAGTCTGGGATTCCTACGAGCAGTACTTC. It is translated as CASSVVWDSYEQYF.

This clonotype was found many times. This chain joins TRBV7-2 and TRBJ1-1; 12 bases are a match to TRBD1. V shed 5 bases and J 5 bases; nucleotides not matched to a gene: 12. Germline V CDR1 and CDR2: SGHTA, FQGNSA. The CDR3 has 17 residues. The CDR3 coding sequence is TGTGCCAGCAGCCAGGGACAGGGGGCAGTCGCGTGGACTGAAGCTTTCTTT. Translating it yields CASSQGQGAVAWTEAFF.

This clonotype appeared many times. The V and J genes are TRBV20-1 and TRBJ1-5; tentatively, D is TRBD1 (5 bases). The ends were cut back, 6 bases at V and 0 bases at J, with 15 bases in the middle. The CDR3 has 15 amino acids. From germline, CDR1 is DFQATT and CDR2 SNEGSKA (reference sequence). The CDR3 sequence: CSALDSNYSNQPQHF. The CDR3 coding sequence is TGCAGTGCCCTAGACAGCAACTATAGCAATCAGCCCCAGCATTTT.

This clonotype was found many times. In DNA, the CDR3 is TGTGCCAGCAGCTTATCTCGGACAGGGGGCAAAAACATTCAGTACTTC. It specifies CASSLSRTGGKNIQYF. The chain combines TRBV7-8 with TRBJ2-4; 10 nucleotides align to TRBD1. V lost 2 bases to trimming and J lost 3 bases; unmatched junction nucleotides: 4. CDR3 length: 16 residues. Germline V CDR1 and CDR2: SGHVS, FQNEAQ.